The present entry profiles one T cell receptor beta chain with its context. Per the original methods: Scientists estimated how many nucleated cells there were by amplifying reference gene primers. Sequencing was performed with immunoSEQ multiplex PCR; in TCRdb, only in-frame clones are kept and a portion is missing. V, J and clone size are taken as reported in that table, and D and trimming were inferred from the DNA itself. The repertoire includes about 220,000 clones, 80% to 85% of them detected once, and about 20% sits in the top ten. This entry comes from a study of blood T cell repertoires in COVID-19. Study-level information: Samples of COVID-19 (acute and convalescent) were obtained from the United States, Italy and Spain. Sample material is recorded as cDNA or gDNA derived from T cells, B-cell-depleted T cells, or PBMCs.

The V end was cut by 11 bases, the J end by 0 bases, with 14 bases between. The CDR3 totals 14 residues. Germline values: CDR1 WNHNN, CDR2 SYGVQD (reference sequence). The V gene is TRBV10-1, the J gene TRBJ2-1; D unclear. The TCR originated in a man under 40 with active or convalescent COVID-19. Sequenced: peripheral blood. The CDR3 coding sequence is TGCGCCGTAAATATTCACTACTCCTACAATGAGCAGTTCTTC. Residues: CAVNIHYSYNEQFF.